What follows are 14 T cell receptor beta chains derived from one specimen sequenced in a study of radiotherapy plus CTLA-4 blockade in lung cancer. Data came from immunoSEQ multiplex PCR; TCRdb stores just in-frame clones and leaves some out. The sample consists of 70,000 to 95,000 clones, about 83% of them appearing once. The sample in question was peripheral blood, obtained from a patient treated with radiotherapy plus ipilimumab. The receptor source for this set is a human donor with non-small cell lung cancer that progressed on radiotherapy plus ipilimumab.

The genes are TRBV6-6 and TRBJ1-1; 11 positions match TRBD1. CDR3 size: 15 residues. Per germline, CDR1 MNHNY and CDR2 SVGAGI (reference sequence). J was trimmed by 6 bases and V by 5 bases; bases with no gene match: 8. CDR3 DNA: TGTGCCAGCAGTCACGGACAGGGGGCAATCGCTGAAGCTTTCTTT. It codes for CASSHGQGAIAEAFF.

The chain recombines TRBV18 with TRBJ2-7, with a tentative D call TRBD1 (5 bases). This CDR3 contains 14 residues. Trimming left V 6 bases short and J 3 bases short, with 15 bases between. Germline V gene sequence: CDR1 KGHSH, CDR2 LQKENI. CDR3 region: CASSRTSDSYEQYF. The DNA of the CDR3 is TGTGCCAGCTCGCGCACCAGTGACAGCTACGAGCAGTACTTC.

Here the CDR3 reads CAWSKMGQGFGNQPQHF. The CDR3 coding sequence is TGTGCCTGGAGTAAAATGGGACAGGGGTTCGGCAATCAGCCCCAGCATTTT. This rearrangement joins TRBV30 to TRBJ1-5, with 10 bases that match TRBD1. The germline V gene encodes CDR1 GTSNPN and CDR2 SVGIG (reference sequence). The CDR3 is 17 amino acids. V lost 2 bases to trimming and J lost 2 bases; unmatched junction nucleotides: 9.

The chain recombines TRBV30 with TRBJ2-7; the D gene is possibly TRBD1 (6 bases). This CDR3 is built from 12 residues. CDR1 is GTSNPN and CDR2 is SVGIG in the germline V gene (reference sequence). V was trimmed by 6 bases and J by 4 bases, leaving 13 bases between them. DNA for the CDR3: TGTGCCTGCCGTTTGAGGGGGTACGAGCAGTACTTC. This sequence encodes CACRLRGYEQYF.

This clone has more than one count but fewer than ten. The CDR3, as DNA: TGTGCCAGCAGCTTAGCGGACACCGAATACAATGAGCAGTTCTTC. This sequence encodes CASSLADTEYNEQFF. The chain has TRBV7-2 and TRBJ2-1, with D tentatively TRBD1 (5 bases). The V end lost 0 bases, the J end lost 4 bases, and 10 bases lay between the germline ends. Germline CDR1 and CDR2: SGHTA and FQGNSA. There are 15 residues in the CDR3.

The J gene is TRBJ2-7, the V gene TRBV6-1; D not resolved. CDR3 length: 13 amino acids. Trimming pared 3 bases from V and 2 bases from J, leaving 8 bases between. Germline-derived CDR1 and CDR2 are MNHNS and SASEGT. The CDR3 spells CASSEGPTYEQYF. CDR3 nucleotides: TGTGCCAGCAGTGAGGGCCCGACCTACGAGCAGTACTTC.

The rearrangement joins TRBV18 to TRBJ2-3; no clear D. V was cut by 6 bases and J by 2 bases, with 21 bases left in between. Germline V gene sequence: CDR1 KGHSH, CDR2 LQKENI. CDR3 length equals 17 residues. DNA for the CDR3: TGTGCCAGCTCCACAATTCCACTCCCTATCGACACAGATACGCAGTATTTT. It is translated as CASSTIPLPIDTDTQYF.

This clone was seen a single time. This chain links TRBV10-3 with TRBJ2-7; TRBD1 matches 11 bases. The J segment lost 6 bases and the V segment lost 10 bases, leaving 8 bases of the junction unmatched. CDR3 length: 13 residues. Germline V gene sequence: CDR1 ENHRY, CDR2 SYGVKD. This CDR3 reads CASTRDRGAEQYF. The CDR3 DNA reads TGTGCCAGTACCCGGGACAGGGGGGCCGAGCAGTACTTC.

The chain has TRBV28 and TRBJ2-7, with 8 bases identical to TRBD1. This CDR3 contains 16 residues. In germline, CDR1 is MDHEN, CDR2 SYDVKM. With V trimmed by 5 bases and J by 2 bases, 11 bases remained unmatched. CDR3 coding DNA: TGTGCCAGCAGTGTAACTTTGGGGACAGGAACCTACGAGCAGTACTTC. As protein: CASSVTLGTGTYEQYF.

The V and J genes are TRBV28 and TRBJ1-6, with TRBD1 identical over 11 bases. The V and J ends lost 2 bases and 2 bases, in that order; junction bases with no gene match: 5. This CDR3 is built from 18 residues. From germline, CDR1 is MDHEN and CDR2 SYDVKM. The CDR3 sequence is CASSLGLGQGAYNSPLHF. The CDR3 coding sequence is TGTGCCAGCAGTTTAGGTCTGGGACAGGGGGCCTATAATTCACCCCTCCACTTT. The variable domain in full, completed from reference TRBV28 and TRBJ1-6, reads DVKVTQSSRYLVKRTGEKVFLECVQDMDHENMFWYRQDPGLGLRLIYFSYDVKMKEKGDIPEGYSVSREKKERFSLILESASTNQTSMYLCASSLGLGQGAYNSPLHFGNGTRLTVT.

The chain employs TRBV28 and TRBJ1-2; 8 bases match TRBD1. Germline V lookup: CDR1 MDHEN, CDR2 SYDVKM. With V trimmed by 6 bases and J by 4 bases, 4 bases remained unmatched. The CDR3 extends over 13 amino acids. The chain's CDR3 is CASRFRGLYGYTF. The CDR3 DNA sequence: TGTGCCAGCAGGTTCAGGGGGCTCTATGGCTACACCTTC.

The CDR3 region has the DNA TGTGCCAGCAGTGCAGTACAGGGGGCTGAAGCTTTCTTT. Its translation is CASSAVQGAEAFF. V usage is TRBV6-1 and J usage is TRBJ1-1; TRBD1 matches 8 bases. V shed 4 bases, J shed 6 bases, and the junction held 4 bases outside the gene matches. Germline values: CDR1 MNHNS, CDR2 SASEGT. This CDR3 region has 13 residues.

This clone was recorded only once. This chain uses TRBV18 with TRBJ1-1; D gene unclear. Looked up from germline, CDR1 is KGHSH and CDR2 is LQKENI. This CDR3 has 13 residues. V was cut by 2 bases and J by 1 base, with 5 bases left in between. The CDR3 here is CASSPRWNTEAFF. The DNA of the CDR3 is TGTGCCAGCTCACCAAGATGGAACACTGAAGCTTTCTTT.

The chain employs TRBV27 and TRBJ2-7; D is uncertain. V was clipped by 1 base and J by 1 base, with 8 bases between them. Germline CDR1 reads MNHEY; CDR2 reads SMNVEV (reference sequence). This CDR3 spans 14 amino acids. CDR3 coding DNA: TGTGCCAGCAGTTTATATGGGGAATCCTACGAGCAGTACTTC. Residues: CASSLYGESYEQYF.